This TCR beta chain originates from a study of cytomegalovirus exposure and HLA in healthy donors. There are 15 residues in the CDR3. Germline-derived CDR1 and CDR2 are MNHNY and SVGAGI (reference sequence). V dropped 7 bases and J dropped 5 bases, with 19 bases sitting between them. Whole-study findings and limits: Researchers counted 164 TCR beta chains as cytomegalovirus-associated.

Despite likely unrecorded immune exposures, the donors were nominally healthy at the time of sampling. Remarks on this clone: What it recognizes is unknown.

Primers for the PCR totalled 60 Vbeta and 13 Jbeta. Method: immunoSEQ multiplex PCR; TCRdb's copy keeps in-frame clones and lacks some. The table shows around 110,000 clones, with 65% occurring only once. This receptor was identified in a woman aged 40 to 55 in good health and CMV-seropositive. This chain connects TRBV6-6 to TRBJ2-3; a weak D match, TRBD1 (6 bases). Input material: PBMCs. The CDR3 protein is CASKPLRAGEDTQYF. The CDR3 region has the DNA TGTGCCAGCAAGCCCCTGAGGGCAGGGGAAGATACGCAGTATTTT.